This TCR beta chain was obtained from a study of OX40 agonist ivuxolimab in advanced cancers. For context, the study as a whole: Ivuxolimab was an agonistic, fully human IgG2 monoclonal antibody directed against OX40 (CD134), a costimulatory receptor. Intravenous ivuxolimab was administered to patients every 2 weeks at six dose levels: 0.01, 0.1, 0.3, 1.5, 3 and 10 mg/kg. Among the roughly 50 dose-escalation patients, some 19 had hepatocellular carcinoma, about 15 melanoma, 9 renal cell carcinoma and 9 head and neck cancer. In the dose-escalation cohort, approximately 80% of patients were male, and the mean age was 60 years with a range of about 20 to 80. Prior anti-PD-1, anti-PD-L1 or anti-CTLA-4 therapy was permitted, and 40% of dose-escalation patients had received checkpoint inhibitors. Three dose-escalation patients achieved partial responses, one with hepatocellular carcinoma and two with cutaneous melanoma. Peripheral TCRbeta sequencing was intended to test whether TCR sequence diversity was altered and clonal T-cell expansion was caused by ivuxolimab. The paper covers the monotherapy dose-escalation part of the phase I ivuxolimab trial, which included N ≈ 50 patients.

Overall study outcomes, separate from this receptor: In the 0.1-3.0 mg/kg groups, partial responders were among the patients with the lowest normalized peripheral clonal expansion, particularly in CD8+ T cells. At doses of 0.1 to 3.0 mg/kg, clonal expansion of both CD4+ and CD8+ T cells in blood was seen between baseline and week 6. The antigen specificity of the peripheral T cells that underwent clonal expansion was not determined. After ivuxolimab, expanded clones were on average more numerous among CD8+ T cells than among CD4+ T cells. Low levels of normalized T-cell clonal expansion were also seen in some nonresponding patients.

To sequence the TCRbeta CDR3 region, genomic DNA was isolated from the sorted cells. The immunoSEQ Assay was used for sequencing of TCRbeta CDR3 regions. TCRdb obtained this table from immuneACCESS and retained in-frame rearrangements with V and J assigned. These tables miss some clones; where compared with another copy, unresolved V genes account for less than half of the shortfall, and the remainder is unexplained. The sample table contains 100,000 to 150,000 clones; only one count was recorded for around 90% of them. The ten largest clones capture about 0.81% of the sample. V and J lose 3 bases and 2 bases, and a span of 9 bases separates them. Counted from cysteine to phenylalanine, this CDR3 has 14 amino acids. The retained sequence is limited to the CDR3, 42 bases, with the frame set at the first base. CDR1 and CDR2, per the germline V gene, are SGHDT and YYEEEE. This clone was seen more than once but under ten times. It lacks a known antigen. No much larger clone exists at a distance of one base, and base qualities are not known.

The trial excluded patients who had a history of autoimmune disease or were on systemic immunosuppression. In every dose cohort, peripheral blood was drawn for TCR sequencing at baseline, cycle 4 day 1, and cycle 7 day 1. The samples were taken from a phase I, first-in-human, multicenter, open-label dose-escalation trial of ivuxolimab. Adults with locally advanced or metastatic head and neck squamous cell, hepatocellular, melanoma or renal cell carcinoma were enrolled in the trial. CD4+ and CD8+ T cells were sorted separately from peripheral blood before TCR sequencing. The V and J segments used are TRBV5-6 and TRBJ1-5; tentative D gene TRBD1, with 5 bases matching. This sequence was found in an adult with an advanced solid tumor such as melanoma, head and neck, liver or kidney cancer. The source material was CD4+ or CD8+ T cells sorted from blood, sampled in a trial of the OX40 agonist ivuxolimab. In nucleotide form, the sequence is TGTGCCAGCAGCTCATGGGGGGGCAATCAGCCCCAGCATTTT. The encoded protein is CASSSWGGNQPQHF.